The present T cell receptor beta chain was sequenced within a study of technical replicates of blood from a handful of donors. The CDR3 loop spans 18 amino acids. Germline loops: CDR1 SGHVS, CDR2 FNYEAQ. V was trimmed by 5 bases and J by 5 bases, leaving 27 bases between them. Produced via immunoSEQ multiplex PCR; TCRdb's table is partial and in-frame only. The data show 70,000 to 85,000 clones, 95% to 98% seen once. The chain links TRBV7-6 to TRBJ2-5, with D possibly matching TRBD1 (6 bases). The sequence was collected from a human donor in good health. The sequencing sample was made of T cells isolated from PBMCs. CDR3 coding DNA: TGTGCCAGCAGCATCAGTTACAGGGTATCGTTTCTGAATGAGACCCAGTACTTC. Translated, it gives CASSISYRVSFLNETQYF.